This TCR beta chain was documented in a study of vaccination and CD4 T cells after COVID-19. Treatment here: roughly ten-day PBMC culture with coronavirus spike peptide pools or control peptides (ViraFEST assay). An Oncomine TCR Beta short-read assay was used to sequence the DNA from cultured CD4+ T cells. TCRdb fed the PCR reads into MiXCR, producing one record per CDR3 protein. The table lists about 7,900 distinct CDR3 sequences, 20% to 25% of them singletons, with roughly 21% in the top ten. The CDR3 spans 15 residues. V shed 4 bases and J shed 9 bases, with 16 bases lying between them. Germline assignment: CDR1 SEHNR and CDR2 FQNEAQ (reference sequence). In its sample, this clonotype is medium-sized. What it binds is unknown.

The source is a human donor who had recovered from COVID-19. The specimen comprised CD4+ T cells from blood, cultured in vitro, sampled after SARS-CoV-2 vaccination. This sequence joins TRBV7-9 and TRBJ1-6, with D possibly matching TRBD1 (5 bases). The CDR3 loop is CASSSQRGSSSPLHF. In DNA, the CDR3 is TGTGCCAGCAGCTCGCAGAGGGGCTCGTCTTCACCCCTCCACTTT.